Below, 28 T cell receptor beta chains from the same sample are listed, as sequenced in a study of cytomegalovirus exposure and HLA in healthy donors. Amplification used 60 Vbeta primers and 13 Jbeta primers. Libraries were prepared by immunoSEQ multiplex PCR; TCRdb keeps only in-frame clonotypes and omits some of them. The sample includes fewer than 200,000 clones. Sequencing was performed on PBMCs. The receptors come from a woman aged 55-69 years in good health and CMV-seronegative.

The V gene is TRBV2, the J gene TRBJ2-1, with TRBD2 identical over 9 bases. The germline V gene has CDR1 SNHLY and CDR2 FYNNEI. With V trimmed by 7 bases and J by 0 bases, 10 bases remained unmatched. The CDR3 totals 17 residues. The CDR3 loop reads CASNFLAGSSSYNEQFF. The CDR3 region has the DNA TGTGCCAGCAATTTCCTAGCGGGGTCGAGCTCCTACAATGAGCAGTTCTTC.

This rearrangement joins TRBV11-2 to TRBJ1-5; D unclear. The CDR3 spans 18 residues. Germline CDR1 SGHAT, CDR2 FQNNGV. V shed 5 bases and J shed 5 bases, with 25 bases lying between them. The CDR3 is CASSPPSQVRDFYQPQHF. CDR3 coding DNA: TGTGCCAGCAGCCCCCCAAGCCAGGTAAGAGATTTCTATCAGCCCCAGCATTTT.

The gene calls are TRBV2 and TRBJ2-7; possible D gene TRBD1, 6 bases. V was cut by 8 bases and J by 2 bases, with 16 bases left in between. The CDR3 has 14 residues. The germline V gene encodes CDR1 SNHLY and CDR2 FYNNEI. CDR3 region: CASGADWGPYEQYF. CDR3 DNA: TGTGCCAGCGGGGCGGATTGGGGGCCCTACGAGCAGTACTTC.

The gene calls are TRBV10-3 and TRBJ1-2; 11 nucleotides align to TRBD1. Unmatched junction bases numbered 7, after V lost 9 bases and J lost 4 bases. The CDR3 extends over 14 amino acids. The germline V gene encodes CDR1 ENHRY and CDR2 SYGVKD. CDR3: CAIAGTGGSYGYTF. The CDR3 coding sequence is TGTGCCATTGCCGGGACAGGGGGGTCCTATGGCTACACCTTC.

The chain recombines TRBV9 with TRBJ2-5; 10 bases are a match to TRBD2. CDR1 and CDR2 from the germline V gene are SGDLS and YYNGEE. CDR3 length: 15 amino acids. V shed 5 bases and J 1 base; nucleotides not matched to a gene: 5. CDR3 loop: CASSRTSGTQETQYF. The CDR3 nucleotides read TGTGCCAGCAGTAGGACTAGCGGAACCCAAGAGACCCAGTACTTC.

The chain joins TRBV20-1 to TRBJ1-1, with no clear D. Per the germline V gene, CDR1 is DFQATT and CDR2 is SNEGSKA (reference sequence). The CDR3 runs to 11 residues. With 2 bases removed from V and 7 bases from J, the gap between germline ends came to 8 bases. Here the CDR3 DNA reads TGCAGTGCTAGAAGAGCTTTTGAAGCTTTCTTT. It translates to CSARRAFEAFF.

V and J are TRBV12-5 and TRBJ1-1; D may be TRBD1 (5 bases). V was pared by 6 bases and J by 0 bases, with 17 bases between. CDR1 and CDR2 (germline): LGHNT, FRNRAP. The CDR3 contains 16 residues. This CDR3 is CASGKGLAFMNTEAFF. CDR3 nucleotides: TGTGCTAGTGGAAAGGGACTCGCTTTCATGAACACTGAAGCTTTCTTT.

The J gene is TRBJ1-4, the V gene TRBV5-4; 10 nucleotides agree with TRBD1. Trimming cost V 3 bases and J 7 bases; bases outside gene matches: 3. Germline values: CDR1 SGHNT, CDR2 YYREEE (reference sequence). This CDR3 comprises 14 residues. The CDR3 region is CASSSWDRGEKLFF. The CDR3 DNA reads TGTGCCAGCAGCTCTTGGGACAGGGGTGAAAAACTGTTTTTT.

This chain uses TRBV27 with TRBJ2-2; no definite D call. The V gene's germline CDR1 is MNHEY and CDR2 SMNVEV (reference sequence). CDR3 length: 15 residues. V lost 4 bases, J lost 4 bases, and 13 bases lay in between. In DNA, the CDR3 is TGTGCCAGCAGTTACCGCGACTTGGGCACCGGGGAGCTGTTTTTT. It yields the protein CASSYRDLGTGELFF.

Concerning this clone: Other DNA sequences in the sample encode the same CDR3. The V call is TRBV28, the J call TRBJ2-5; a possible D gene is TRBD1 (5 bases). The CDR3 has 13 amino acids. From germline, CDR1 is MDHEN and CDR2 SYDVKM. V was shortened by 3 bases and J by 4 bases, with 9 bases between the two germline ends. The CDR3 sequence: CASSFRGRETQYF. CDR3 bases: TGTGCCAGCAGTTTTAGGGGAAGAGAGACCCAGTACTTC. The complete variable domain, with remaining parts taken from reference TRBV28 and TRBJ2-5, reads DVKVTQSSRYLVKRTGEKVFLECVQDMDHENMFWYRQDPGLGLRLIYFSYDVKMKEKGDIPEGYSVSREKKERFSLILESASTNQTSMYLCASSFRGRETQYFGPGTRLLVL.

The V gene is TRBV5-4, the J gene TRBJ2-2; D unclear. V lost 4 bases, J lost 0 bases, and 16 bases lay in between. CDR3 length: 17 amino acids. Germline CDR1 reads SGHNT; CDR2 reads YYREEE (reference sequence). As DNA, the CDR3 is TGTGCCAGCAGCAGAGCAGGCGTTAGGTCGAACACCGGGGAGCTGTTTTTT. Its translation is CASSRAGVRSNTGELFF.

The chain carries TRBV18 and TRBJ1-1; TRBD1 aligns across 9 bases. This CDR3 contains 14 residues. The junction had 3 bases not matched to a gene; V was cut back by 3 bases and J by 4 bases. Germline V gives CDR1 KGHSH, CDR2 LQKENI. The CDR3 DNA is TGTGCCAGCTCACCCGTGACAGGGGGCACTGAAGCTTTCTTT. Encoded protein: CASSPVTGGTEAFF.

This chain connects TRBV14 to TRBJ2-1, with 7 positions matching TRBD2. The CDR3 runs 16 residues. Unmatched junction bases numbered 14, after V lost 6 bases and J lost 6 bases. The germline V gene encodes CDR1 SGHDN and CDR2 FVKESK. The CDR3 spells CASSREPAGRINEQFF. The CDR3 bases are TGTGCCAGCAGTCGAGAACCAGCGGGGAGAATCAATGAGCAGTTCTTC. Full variable domain (rest looked up from reference TRBV14 and TRBJ2-1): EAGVTQFPSHSVIEKGQTVTLRCDPISGHDNLYWYRRVMGKEIKFLLHFVKESKQDESGMPNNRFLAERTGGTYSTLKVQPAELEDSGVYFCASSREPAGRINEQFFGPGTRLTVL.

V usage is TRBV5-6 and J usage is TRBJ2-5, with TRBD1 matching 8 bases. CDR3 size: 16 residues. Germline values: CDR1 SGHDT, CDR2 YYEEEE. The ends lost 2 bases at V and 2 bases at J; junction bases unmatched: 8. CDR3 nucleotides: TGTGCCAGCAGCTTTTCCGGGACAGGCTCTCAAGAGACCCAGTACTTC. It is translated as CASSFSGTGSQETQYF.

The chain couples TRBV28 to TRBJ1-3; the D gene is possibly TRBD1 (5 bases). V lost 6 bases, J lost 2 bases, and 14 bases lay in between. The CDR3 consists of 15 residues. Germline CDR1 and CDR2: MDHEN and SYDVKM. As DNA, the CDR3 is TGTGCCAGCAGCCCTCCAGGGTTCACTGGAAACACCATATATTTT. Protein: CASSPPGFTGNTIYF.

V is TRBV9 and J is TRBJ2-1; a possible D gene is TRBD1 (5 bases). Between the trimmed V and J ends, which lost 3 bases and 8 bases, there was a span of 15 bases. Germline V gene lookup returns CDR1 SGDLS and CDR2 YYNGEE. The CDR3 loop spans 14 amino acids. This chain's CDR3 is CASSALSQADEQFF. CDR3 DNA: TGTGCCAGCAGCGCACTGTCACAGGCGGATGAGCAGTTCTTC. The full variable domain, rest sourced from reference TRBV9 and TRBJ2-1, is DSGVTQTPKHLITATGQRVTLRCSPRSGDLSVYWYQQSLDQGLQFLIQYYNGEERAKGNILERFSAQQFPDLHSELNLSSLELGDSALYFCASSALSQADEQFFGPGTRLTVL.

The CDR3 nucleotides are TGCGCCAGCAGCTTTGCAGGGTCCTTGACCTACAATGAGCAGTTCTTC. Its translation: CASSFAGSLTYNEQFF. The chain joins TRBV5-1 to TRBJ2-1, with a weak D call TRBD1 (5 bases). Germline V gives CDR1 SGHRS, CDR2 YFSETQ. The V and J ends lost 2 bases and 2 bases respectively, with 14 bases between them. This CDR3 region has 16 residues. The full variable domain, in which reference TRBV5-1 and TRBJ2-1 provide the parts outside the CDR3, is KAGVTQTPRYLIKTRGQQVTLSCSPISGHRSVSWYQQTPGQGLQFLFEYFSETQRNKGNFPGRFSGRQFSNSRSEMNVSTLELGDSALYLCASSFAGSLTYNEQFFGPGTRLTVL.

This rearrangement joins TRBV27 to TRBJ2-1; D possibly corresponds to TRBD1 (6 bases). The CDR3 has 15 amino acids. CDR1 MNHEY and CDR2 SMNVEV come from the germline V gene (reference sequence). Trimming left V 4 bases short and J 0 bases short, with 10 bases between. CDR3 residues: CASSSRGLSYNEQFF. The CDR3 DNA follows: TGTGCCAGCAGTTCCAGGGGCCTCTCCTACAATGAGCAGTTCTTC.

The CDR3: CASSPTSGGLFEQFF. DNA of the CDR3: TGTGCCAGCAGCCCGACTAGCGGGGGGCTTTTTGAGCAGTTCTTC. The V call is TRBV7-3, the J call TRBJ2-1; 13 bases are shared with TRBD2. The CDR3 totals 15 residues. The germline V gene encodes CDR1 SGHTA and CDR2 FQGTGA. V trimming: 5 bases; J trimming: 9 bases; junction bases outside the gene matches: 7.

The chain links TRBV12-5 to TRBJ1-1; 8 nucleotides agree with TRBD1. Trimming removed 7 bases from V and 4 bases from J; junction bases left unmatched: 5. This CDR3 spans 13 amino acids. Per germline, CDR1 LGHNT and CDR2 FRNRAP. CDR3: CASARTGTTEAFF. CDR3 nucleotides: TGTGCTAGTGCCCGGACAGGGACCACTGAAGCTTTCTTT.

The chain carries TRBV19 and TRBJ1-5; D unresolved. Per the germline V gene, CDR1 is LNHDA and CDR2 is SQIVND (reference sequence). The CDR3 sequence is 14 residues long. With 6 bases removed from V and 9 bases from J, the gap between germline ends came to 18 bases. The CDR3 loop reads CASRPGSPIGPQHF. The CDR3 DNA reads TGTGCCAGTAGACCAGGATCGCCTATCGGGCCCCAGCATTTT.

The genes are TRBV11-3 and TRBJ2-7; D possibly corresponds to TRBD2 (5 bases). The CDR3 has 14 residues. Looked up from germline, CDR1 is SGHNT and CDR2 is YENEEA. Trimming took 5 bases from V and 5 from J, leaving 16 bases between them. Here the CDR3 DNA reads TGTGCCAGCAGCCCCGGGGTAGGGCTCGACGAGCAGTACTTC. Protein sequence: CASSPGVGLDEQYF.

J is TRBJ1-5 and V is TRBV7-9; no clear D. Germline-derived CDR1 and CDR2 are SEHNR and FQNEAQ (reference sequence). CDR3 size: 14 residues. The germline V and J ends were trimmed by 5 bases and 0 bases, with 8 bases remaining between them. In DNA form, the CDR3 reads TGTGCCAGCAGCGCAGATTCTAGCAATCAGCCCCAGCATTTT. It codes for CASSADSSNQPQHF.

The gene calls are TRBV15 and TRBJ2-1; maybe TRBD2 (6 bases). Trimming stripped 3 bases from V and 2 bases from J, with 20 bases between. The CDR3 has 18 residues. In germline, CDR1 is LNHNV, CDR2 YYDKDF (reference sequence). CDR3 sequence: CATSRVLRGSPPYNEQFF. The DNA of the CDR3 is TGTGCCACCAGCAGGGTATTACGGGGGAGTCCCCCCTACAATGAGCAGTTCTTC.

This chain connects TRBV9 to TRBJ1-2, with D possibly matching TRBD1 (6 bases). Per the germline V gene, CDR1 is SGDLS and CDR2 is YYNGEE. With 4 bases removed from V and 3 bases from J, the gap between germline ends came to 16 bases. The CDR3 is made up of 15 amino acids. This chain's CDR3 is CASSHNNRVHYGYTF. For the CDR3, the DNA is TGTGCCAGCAGCCATAACAACAGGGTTCACTATGGCTACACCTTC.

This chain uses TRBV10-3 with TRBJ2-1; no firm D call. CDR3 length: 16 residues. CDR1 is ENHRY and CDR2 is SYGVKD in the germline V gene. Trimming left V 2 bases short and J 6 bases short, with 17 bases between. CDR3 sequence (DNA): TGTGCCATCAGTGAGATTAAGGCTGGGCTTGGCAATGAGCAGTTCTTC. It encodes CAISEIKAGLGNEQFF.

The V call is TRBV5-6, the J call TRBJ1-2, with D maybe TRBD1 (6 bases). There are 14 residues in the CDR3. With 5 bases removed from V and 4 bases from J, the gap between germline ends came to 15 bases. Germline V gene lookup returns CDR1 SGHDT and CDR2 YYEEEE. CDR3 coding DNA: TGTGCCAGCAGACAAGAAACAGGGCTCTATGGCTACACCTTC. Its protein product is CASRQETGLYGYTF. The variable domain in full, completed from reference TRBV5-6 and TRBJ1-2, reads DAGVTQSPTHLIKTRGQQVTLRCSPKSGHDTVSWYQQALGQGPQFIFQYYEEEERQRGNFPDRFSGHQFPNYSSELNVNALLLGDSALYLCASRQETGLYGYTFGSGTRLTVV.

The chain joins TRBV4-1 to TRBJ1-1, with D uncertain. V was clipped by 0 bases and J by 4 bases, with 15 bases between them. Germline V gene sequence: CDR1 MGHRA, CDR2 YSYEKL. The CDR3 loop spans 16 amino acids. In DNA form, the CDR3 reads TGCGCCAGCAGCCAAGAACGGCCCGGGGTCGGCACTGAAGCTTTCTTT. Encoded protein: CASSQERPGVGTEAFF.